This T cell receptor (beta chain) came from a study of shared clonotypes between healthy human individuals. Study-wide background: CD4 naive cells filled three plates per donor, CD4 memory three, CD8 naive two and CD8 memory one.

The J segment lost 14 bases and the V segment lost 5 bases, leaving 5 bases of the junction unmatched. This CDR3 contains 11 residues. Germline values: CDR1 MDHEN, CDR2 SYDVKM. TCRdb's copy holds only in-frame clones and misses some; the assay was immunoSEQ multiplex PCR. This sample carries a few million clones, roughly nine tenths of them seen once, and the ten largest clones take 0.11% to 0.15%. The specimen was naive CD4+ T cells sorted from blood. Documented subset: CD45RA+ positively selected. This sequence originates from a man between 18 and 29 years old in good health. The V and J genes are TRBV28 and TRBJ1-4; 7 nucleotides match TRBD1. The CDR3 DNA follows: TGTGCCAGCAGTCACGACAGGGCTCTGTTTTTT. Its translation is CASSHDRALFF.